The 18 T cell receptor beta chains below all came from one sample that was sequenced in a study of cytomegalovirus exposure and HLA in healthy donors (dated by TCRdb to about 2017). Library preparation employed the immunoSEQ multiplex PCR assay. For the multiplex PCR, a mixture combining 60 forward primers for TCR Vbeta segments and 13 reverse primers for TCR Jbeta segments was used. Entries here come from immuneACCESS through TCRdb and include only in-frame sequences with V and J called. Some clones fail to appear in such tables; in the studies checked, an unresolved V gene covers under half of the shortfall, and the cause of the remainder is unknown. The sample yields roughly 120,000 clones; 70% to 80% were counted once. The top ten hold 11% of the sample. Sequences were obtained from PBMCs. Receptors originate from a woman aged 50 to 60 in good health and CMV-seropositive.

V gene TRBV5-1 combines with J gene TRBJ2-1; 8 bases line up with TRBD2. Per the germline V gene, CDR1 is SGHRS and CDR2 is YFSETQ. The CDR3 length is 16 residues. V lost 4 bases and J lost 2; bases outside the gene matches: 8. CDR3 residues: CASSQLGLAAYNEQFF. The CDR3 coding sequence is TGCGCCAGCAGCCAGCTTGGACTAGCAGCCTACAATGAGCAGTTCTTC. Supplemented by reference TRBV5-1 and TRBJ2-1, the full variable domain reads KAGVTQTPRYLIKTRGQQVTLSCSPISGHRSVSWYQQTPGQGLQFLFEYFSETQRNKGNFPGRFSGRQFSNSRSEMNVSTLELGDSALYLCASSQLGLAAYNEQFFGPGTRLTVL.

V and J are TRBV30 and TRBJ1-1; no clear D gene. CDR3 length: 13 residues. Germline values: CDR1 GTSNPN, CDR2 SVGIG (reference sequence). V lost 3 bases, J lost 4 bases, and 12 bases lay in between. CDR3 amino acids: CAWRNFRGTEAFF. For the CDR3, the DNA is TGTGCCTGGAGGAATTTCCGGGGCACTGAAGCTTTCTTT.

The chain is built from TRBV30 and TRBJ1-1; 7 nucleotides line up with TRBD1. There are 12 residues in the CDR3. Germline CDR1 GTSNPN, CDR2 SVGIG (reference sequence). The V and J ends lost 0 bases and 14 bases, in that order; junction bases with no gene match: 9. The CDR3 DNA reads TGTGCCTGGAGTGTATCCTTTGGACAGGCCTTCTTT. Its translation: CAWSVSFGQAFF.

This chain connects TRBV10-3 to TRBJ1-3; D ambiguous. Germline CDR1 reads ENHRY; CDR2 reads SYGVKD. V was trimmed by 7 bases and J by 7 bases, leaving 17 bases between them. The CDR3 length is 14 residues. The CDR3 region is CAITPGSDINTIYF. The CDR3 DNA sequence: TGTGCCATCACCCCAGGATCCGATATCAACACCATATATTTT.

The rearrangement uses TRBV7-2 and TRBJ1-2, with D perhaps matching TRBD1 (6 bases). CDR1 is SGHTA and CDR2 is FQGNSA in the germline V gene. The ends were cut back, 2 bases at V and 11 bases at J, with 18 bases in the middle. The CDR3 is 14 residues long. CDR3 nucleotide sequence: TGTGCCAGCAGCTTATCCAGGGGAAGAATGTGGTACACCTTC. Amino acids: CASSLSRGRMWYTF.

The V and J genes are TRBV7-2 and TRBJ2-1; D may be TRBD2 (5 bases). Between the trimmed V and J ends, which lost 1 base and 8 bases, there was a span of 15 bases. The CDR3 totals 15 residues. Germline CDR1 SGHTA, CDR2 FQGNSA. In nucleotides, the CDR3 is TGTGCCAGCAGCTTAGGAGGGTCCTTATATGATGAGCAGTTCTTC. It is translated as CASSLGGSLYDEQFF.

This clone was seen a handful of times. The rearrangement links TRBV19 to TRBJ1-6, with 7 bases lining up with TRBD1. J lost 7 bases, V lost 7 bases, and 10 bases had no gene match. The CDR3 extends over 15 amino acids. Germline assignment: CDR1 LNHDA and CDR2 SQIVND (reference sequence). DNA for the CDR3: TGTGCCAGTACCGAACAGACAGGGCGCAATTCACCCCTCCACTTT. Its protein is CASTEQTGRNSPLHF.

The chain combines TRBV5-4 with TRBJ2-1; 10 bases line up with TRBD2. The V gene end was trimmed by 0 bases and the J gene end by 5 bases; junction bases not matched to a gene: 2. CDR1 is SGHNT, CDR2 YYREEE, per germline (reference sequence). The CDR3 contains 15 residues. CDR3 coding DNA: TGTGCCAGCAGCTTGGACCTAGCGGGGGACAATGAGCAGTTCTTC. Translated: CASSLDLAGDNEQFF.

This clone has only a few counts. This chain connects TRBV19 to TRBJ2-7; TRBD1 matches 8 bases. The germline CDR1 and CDR2 sequences are LNHDA and SQIVND (reference sequence). J lost 7 bases, V lost 4 bases, and 6 bases had no gene match. CDR3 length equals 13 residues. Written as DNA, the CDR3 is TGTGCCAGTAGTAAGGACAGGGCTATGGAGCAGTACTTC. Its protein is CASSKDRAMEQYF.

The J gene is TRBJ1-5, the V gene TRBV4-2; TRBD1 matches at 7 bases. Germline V gene data show CDR1 as LGHNA and CDR2 as YNFKEQ. The J segment lost 5 bases and the V segment lost 2 bases, leaving 9 bases of the junction unmatched. The CDR3 spans 16 residues. The CDR3 sequence is CASSQIPGTEDQPQHF. The CDR3 region has the DNA TGTGCCAGCAGCCAAATACCCGGGACAGAGGATCAGCCCCAGCATTTT.

Here the CDR3 reads CASSENAGDQTYTQYF. CDR3 coding DNA: TGCGCCAGCAGTGAGAACGCGGGGGACCAGACCTATACGCAGTATTTT. The V call is TRBV10-1, the J call TRBJ2-3; 7 bases fit TRBD2. J gave up 7 bases and V 2 bases, and 12 bases lay outside the gene matches. CDR3 size: 16 residues. Germline V gives CDR1 WNHNN, CDR2 SYGVQD (reference sequence).

The rearrangement uses TRBV7-6 and TRBJ2-1, with TRBD2 identical over 15 bases. The ends lost 5 bases at V and 2 bases at J; junction bases unmatched: 4. From germline, CDR1 is SGHVS and CDR2 FNYEAQ. The CDR3 spans 17 residues. CDR3 sequence: CASSHRTSGRAYNEQFF. CDR3 nucleotide sequence: TGTGCCAGCAGCCATAGGACTAGCGGGAGGGCCTACAATGAGCAGTTCTTC.

The chain couples TRBV7-2 to TRBJ1-2; D is possibly TRBD1 (6 bases). Germline V lookup: CDR1 SGHTA, CDR2 FQGNSA. The V end was cut by 4 bases, the J end by 6 bases, with 18 bases between. The CDR3 runs 15 residues. CDR3 protein: CASSSYRVGVDGYTF. The CDR3 nucleotides are TGTGCCAGCAGCTCTTACAGGGTAGGGGTGGATGGCTACACCTTC.

The gene calls are TRBV27 and TRBJ1-5; D not certain. The V end was cut by 5 bases, the J end by 4 bases, with 9 bases between. The CDR3 covers 13 residues. The V gene's germline CDR1 is MNHEY and CDR2 SMNVEV (reference sequence). The CDR3 spells CASSLDTNQPQHF. The CDR3 bases are TGTGCCAGCAGTCTCGACACTAATCAGCCCCAGCATTTT.

The chain recombines TRBV14 with TRBJ2-1, with D tentatively TRBD2 (5 bases). Germline V CDR1 and CDR2: SGHDN, FVKESK. The CDR3 loop spans 12 amino acids. V was shortened by 5 bases and J by 6 bases, with 8 bases between the two germline ends. The CDR3: CASSLGSNEQFF. The CDR3 nucleotides are TGTGCCAGCAGCTTGGGGAGCAATGAGCAGTTCTTC.

CDR3 region: CASSLAGGYQETQYF. CDR3 bases: TGTGCCAGCAGCTTAGCCGGCGGCTATCAAGAGACCCAGTACTTC. The chain links TRBV7-9 to TRBJ2-5; D gene uncertain. The V gene's germline CDR1 is SEHNR and CDR2 FQNEAQ (reference sequence). The length of the CDR3 is 15 residues. Trimming removed 0 bases at V and 2 bases at J, with 10 bases between.

The J gene is TRBJ1-5, the V gene TRBV15; D unresolved. With 1 base removed from V and 4 bases from J, the gap between germline ends came to 8 bases. CDR1 is LNHNV, CDR2 YYDKDF, per germline (reference sequence). The CDR3 has 14 amino acids. As DNA, the CDR3 is TGTGCCACCAGCAGAGTTTCGGGAAATCAGCCCCAGCATTTT. This codes for CATSRVSGNQPQHF.

Only a few counts were recorded for this clone. The chain combines TRBV4-3 with TRBJ1-6; D uncertain. V shed 0 bases and J shed 7 bases, with 13 bases lying between them. This CDR3 is 16 amino acids long. Germline lookup yields CDR1 LGHNA and CDR2 YSLEER. The CDR3 region has the DNA TGCGCCAGCAGCCAAGATGTCCGGGGTTGGAATTCACCCCTCCACTTT. Translated: CASSQDVRGWNSPLHF.